The sequence of this T cell receptor (beta chain) was determined in a study of blood T cell repertoires in COVID-19. Overall study: Collection of acute and convalescent COVID-19 samples took place in the United States, Italy and Spain.

CDR1 and CDR2 (germline): SGHRS, YFSETQ. This CDR3 is built from 15 residues. Trimming shortened V by 0 bases and J by 2 bases, and 12 bases separated the two germline ends. TCRdb keeps only in-frame clones here, not all; method: immunoSEQ multiplex PCR. The table has 300,000 to 400,000 clones, roughly 90% seen once; the top ten hold about 0.89%. This chain joins TRBV5-1 and TRBJ2-7, with a tentative D call TRBD1 (6 bases). The receptor was derived from a woman aged 25 to 39 with acute COVID-19. The sequenced sample was PBMCs or T cells enriched from blood (not recorded which). CDR3 residues: CASSLAGTFAYEQYF. CDR3 nucleotide sequence: TGCGCCAGCAGCTTGGCCGGGACATTTGCCTACGAGCAGTACTTC.